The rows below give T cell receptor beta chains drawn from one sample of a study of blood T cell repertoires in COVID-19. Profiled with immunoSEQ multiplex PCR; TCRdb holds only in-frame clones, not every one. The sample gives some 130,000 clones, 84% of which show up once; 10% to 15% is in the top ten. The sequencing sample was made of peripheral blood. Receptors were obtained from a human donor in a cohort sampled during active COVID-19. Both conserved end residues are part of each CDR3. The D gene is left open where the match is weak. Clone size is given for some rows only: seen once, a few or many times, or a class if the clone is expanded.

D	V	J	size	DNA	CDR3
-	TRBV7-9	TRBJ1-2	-	TGTGCCAGCAACGGAGGGGGGGACTATGGCTACACCTTC	CASNGGGDYGYTF
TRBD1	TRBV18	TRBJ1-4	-	TGTGCCAGCTCACCTTCGGGACAGTTTGAAAAACTGTTTTTT	CASSPSGQFEKLFF
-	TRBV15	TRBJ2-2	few	TGTGCGCGCAAAACGGCCGGGGAGCTGTTTTTT	CARKTAGELFF
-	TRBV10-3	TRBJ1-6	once	TGTGCCACCTCCCGCCTGGGGGCCGTGGATTCACCCCTCCACTTT	CATSRLGAVDSPLHF
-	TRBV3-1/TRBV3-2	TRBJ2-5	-	TGTGCCAGCAGCCAAGATCCCTCTCGGGACACGGAGACCCAGTACTTC	CASSQDPSRDTETQYF
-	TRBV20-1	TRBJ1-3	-	TGCAGTGCTCGTGGGACCGACTACTCTGGAAACACCATATATTTT	CSARGTDYSGNTIYF
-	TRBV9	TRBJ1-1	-	TGTGCCAGCAGCGTAGACAGGGACGCTGAAGCTTTCTTT	CASSVDRDAEAFF
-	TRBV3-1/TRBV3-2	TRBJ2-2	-	TGTGCCAGCAGCCAAGATTGGGGGGAGACCGGGGAGCTGTTTTTT	CASSQDWGETGELFF
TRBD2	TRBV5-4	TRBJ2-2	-	TGTGCCAGCAGCCAGAGACTAGCGGGGACCGGGGAGCTGTTTTTT	CASSQRLAGTGELFF
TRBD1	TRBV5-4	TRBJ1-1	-	TGTGCCAGCAGCTCAGGACAGGGACCACCGTCCCTATCCACCGACACTGAAGCTTTCTTT	CASSSGQGPPSLSTDTEAFF
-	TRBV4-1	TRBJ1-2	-	TGCGCCAGCAGCCAAGATTATGACGGGACTAACTATGGCTACACCTTC	CASSQDYDGTNYGYTF